This entry describes one TCR beta chain. This sample is part of a study of control samples from healthy donors and cancer patients. Profiling relied on immunoSEQ multiplex PCR, and the TCRdb table lists in-frame clones only, not all of them. The sample has some 160,000 clones, approximately 93% seen once. Germline-derived CDR1 and CDR2 are MNHEY and SVGEGT. V shed 2 bases and J shed 6 bases, with 20 bases lying between them. CDR3 length: 16 residues. The rearrangement uses TRBV6-2 or TRBV6-3 and TRBJ2-7; D possibly corresponds to TRBD1 (5 bases). Input material: blood. The receptor's source is a woman aged 35 to 49 in good health. CDR3 sequence: CASSYPPYKGFGEQYF. CDR3 nucleotide sequence: TGTGCCAGCAGTTACCCCCCCTACAAGGGGTTCGGCGAGCAGTACTTC.